These 11 T cell receptor beta chains were all obtained from the same sample, sequenced in a study of vaccination and CD4 T cells after COVID-19. Their antigen targets remain unknown. The assay that was used to sequence DNA from cultured CD4+ T cells was the Oncomine TCR Beta short-read assay. TCRdb reprocessed the PCR reads with MiXCR, giving one entry per CDR3 protein. The table includes about 15,000 distinct CDR3 sequences, over 70% detected once. Specified treatment: roughly ten-day PBMC culture with coronavirus spike peptide pools or control peptides (ViraFEST assay). Input material: CD4+ T cells from blood, cultured in vitro. These receptors were obtained from a human donor who had recovered from COVID-19.

The rearrangement joins TRBV27 to TRBJ1-6, with D unclear. From germline, CDR1 is MNHEY and CDR2 SMNVEV (reference sequence). The CDR3 runs to 14 residues. Trimming left V 7 bases short and J 3 bases short, with 10 bases between. CDR3 protein: CASTRASYNSPLHF. The CDR3 bases are TGTGCCAGCACCCGGGCCAGCTATAATTCACCCCTCCACTTT.

V usage is TRBV7-2 and J usage is TRBJ2-3; tentatively, D is TRBD1 (8 bases). The V end lost 5 bases, the J end lost 15 bases, and 15 bases lay between the germline ends. CDR1 and CDR2 from the germline V gene are SGHTA and FQGNSA. The CDR3 consists of 11 residues. CDR3 nucleotides: TGTGCCAGCAGCCAGGGGGCGGGAGCTTATTTT. Protein: CASSQGAGAYF.

In DNA form, the CDR3 reads TGTGCCAGCAGTTACCCTGCCCGCTTAGACCTTGCAACTAATGAAAAACTGTTTTTT. This encodes CASSYPARLDLATNEKLFF. The V call is TRBV6-2 or TRBV6-3, the J call TRBJ1-4, with D unclear. V dropped 2 bases and J dropped 0 bases, with 19 bases sitting between them. Germline lookup yields CDR1 MNHEY and CDR2 SVGEGT. This CDR3 has 19 residues.

This sequence joins TRBV20-1 and TRBJ2-5, with D perhaps matching TRBD1 or TRBD2 (5 bases each). The V end was cut by 3 bases, the J end by 7 bases, with 12 bases between. The CDR3 consists of 12 residues. Germline loops: CDR1 DFQATT, CDR2 SNEGSKA (reference sequence). DNA of the CDR3: TGCAGTGCTAGCAAGGGACGGGCGACCCAGTACTTC. Protein product: CSASKGRATQYF.

The rearrangement joins TRBV28 to TRBJ1-1, with 10 nucleotides matching TRBD1. CDR1 MDHEN and CDR2 SYDVKM come from the germline V gene. The length of the CDR3 is 15 residues. The junction had 7 bases not matched to a gene; V was cut back by 6 bases and J by 3 bases. CDR3 DNA sequence: TGTGCCAGCAGCCAGACAGGGGGCGCCGACACTGAAGCTTTCTTT. Translating it yields CASSQTGGADTEAFF.

This clonotype was recorded only once. The rearrangement joins TRBV20-1 to TRBJ1-1; no clear D gene. The germline CDR1 and CDR2 sequences are DFQATT and SNEGSKA (reference sequence). CDR3 length equals 11 residues. V lost 5 bases to trimming and J lost 1 base, with 5 bases between them. The CDR3 loop reads CSAFENTEAFF. The CDR3 nucleotides read TGCAGTGCTTTTGAGAACACTGAAGCTTTCTTT.

The genes are TRBV7-2 and TRBJ1-6; 8 bases are shared with TRBD1. V shed 5 bases, J shed 0 bases, and the junction held 6 bases outside the gene matches. Germline CDR1 SGHTA, CDR2 FQGNSA. The CDR3 extends over 17 amino acids. In DNA, the CDR3 is TGTGCCAGCAGCCCAAAAACAGGGGGCTCCTATAATTCACCCCTCCACTTT. This gives the protein CASSPKTGGSYNSPLHF.

This clonotype has a handful of counts. This chain uses TRBV6-2 or TRBV6-3 with TRBJ2-3; maybe TRBD1 (6 bases). Deletions cut 10 bases from V and 3 bases from J, with 14 bases between. Germline-derived CDR1 and CDR2 are MNHEY and SVGEGT. The CDR3 totals 13 residues. CDR3 protein: CATGDRFTDTQYF. The CDR3 DNA reads TGTGCCACCGGCGACAGGTTTACAGATACGCAGTATTTT.

This clonotype appeared a few times. The gene calls are TRBV6-1 and TRBJ1-5; tentative D call: TRBD1 (6 bases). Per the germline V gene, CDR1 is MNHNS and CDR2 is SASEGT. The V and J ends lost 6 bases and 7 bases respectively, with 16 bases between them. This CDR3 contains 14 residues. CDR3 residues: CASSYTGTTQPQHF. The DNA for the CDR3 is TGTGCCAGCAGCTATACCGGGACAACGCAGCCCCAGCATTTT.

For this clonotype: An end of the junction does not agree with germline; a read error may underlie this. This chain uses TRBV7-2 with TRBJ2-4; TRBD1 matches at 7 bases. The CDR3 has 14 amino acids. CDR1 and CDR2 (germline): SGHTA, FQGNSA. This chain's CDR3 is CASSSTRTTGVRAF. CDR3 nucleotides: TGTGCCAGCAGCTCGACCCGGACCACAGGGGTGCGGGCTTTC.

J is TRBJ2-7 and V is TRBV28, with D uncertain. V was pared by 9 bases and J by 2 bases, with 8 bases between. The CDR3 runs to 11 residues. Germline loops: CDR1 MDHEN, CDR2 SYDVKM. CDR3 in DNA: TGTGCCAGTTGTACGACCTACGAGCAGTACTTC. Translation: CASCTTYEQYF.